Below, 32 T cell receptor beta chains from the same sample are listed, as sequenced in a study of shared clonotypes between healthy human individuals (TCRdb year 2020). Library preparation was by the immunoSEQ multiplex PCR assay. TCRdb mirrors the immuneACCESS table, restricted to in-frame sequences. Some clones are absent from its copies; in checked studies, under half trace to an unresolved V gene, and the reason for the others is unknown. The sample table shows more than 550,000 clones, and roughly two thirds are seen once. The leading ten clones occupy less than 2% of the sample. Material for sequencing was memory CD4+ T cells sorted from blood. Taken with the paper, the label for cell subset or site translates to: CD45RA-negative fraction. Receptor source: a woman younger than 45 in good health.

This sequence joins TRBV18 and TRBJ2-2; 9 bases line up with TRBD1. The germline V gene has CDR1 KGHSH and CDR2 LQKENI. The CDR3 runs to 17 residues. Trimming took 5 bases from V and 7 from J; bases not matched to a gene: 14. CDR3 bases: TGTGCCAGCTCAGGACAAGGTTTACAGGGGGCCGGCGGGGAGCTGTTTTTT. Protein: CASSGQGLQGAGGELFF.

The V gene is TRBV18, the J gene TRBJ2-7; possibly TRBD2 for D (5 bases). Germline values: CDR1 KGHSH, CDR2 LQKENI. Trimming left V 3 bases short and J 3 bases short, with 18 bases between. The CDR3 has 16 residues. The DNA for the CDR3 is TGTGCCAGCTCACCCCAGGAGCAGCGGAATAACTACGAGCAGTACTTC. Protein sequence: CASSPQEQRNNYEQYF. Combining the CDR3 with reference TRBV18 and TRBJ2-7 gives the whole variable domain NAGVMQNPRHLVRRRGQEARLRCSPMKGHSHVYWYRQLPEEGLKFMVYLQKENIIDESGMPKERFSAEFPKEGPSILRIQQVVRGDSAAYFCASSPQEQRNNYEQYFGPGTRLTVT.

The J gene is TRBJ1-4, the V gene TRBV5-4; 9 positions agree with TRBD1. Germline lookup yields CDR1 SGHNT and CDR2 YYREEE (reference sequence). V trimming: 0 bases; J trimming: 9 bases; junction bases outside the gene matches: 3. This CDR3 is 14 amino acids long. CDR3: CASSLGTGDKKLFF. In DNA, the CDR3 is TGTGCCAGCAGCTTGGGGACAGGGGATAAAAAACTGTTTTTT. Drawing the rest from reference TRBV5-4 and TRBJ1-4, the complete variable domain is ETGVTQSPTHLIKTRGQQVTLRCSSQSGHNTVSWYQQALGQGPQFIFQYYREEENGRGNFPPRFSGLQFPNYSSELNVNALELDDSALYLCASSLGTGDKKLFFGSGTQLSVL.

The J gene is TRBJ2-7, the V gene TRBV6-5, with D unclear. Between the trimmed V and J ends, which lost 0 bases and 2 bases, there was a span of 14 bases. The germline V gene encodes CDR1 MNHEY and CDR2 SVGAGI. The CDR3 is made up of 16 amino acids. The DNA of the CDR3 is TGTGCCAGCAGTTACTCGATTAATCTTAGTCCCTACGAGCAGTACTTC. The encoded protein is CASSYSINLSPYEQYF.

The chain recombines TRBV5-1 with TRBJ2-1; 7 positions match TRBD1. Germline loops: CDR1 SGHRS, CDR2 YFSETQ. Trimming at V came to 0 bases and at J to 6 bases, leaving 9 bases not matched to a gene. The CDR3 loop spans 16 amino acids. DNA of the CDR3: TGCGCCAGCAGCTTGGGGACCAGGGGGTTTGTCAATGAGCAGTTCTTC. Protein product: CASSLGTRGFVNEQFF.

This clone was observed a single time. The chain employs TRBV5-4 and TRBJ1-1; the D gene is possibly TRBD1 (5 bases). V lost 5 bases and J lost 6, with 8 bases in between. The length of the CDR3 is 11 residues. Per the germline V gene, CDR1 is SGHNT and CDR2 is YYREEE (reference sequence). CDR3 protein: CASRAGAEAFF. The CDR3 region has the DNA TGTGCCAGCAGGGCGGGGGCTGAAGCTTTCTTT.

The chain recombines TRBV5-1 with TRBJ2-5; 8 nucleotides match TRBD1. Looked up from germline, CDR1 is SGHRS and CDR2 is YFSETQ. The CDR3 is 14 residues long. The V and J ends lost 4 bases and 2 bases, in that order; junction bases with no gene match: 4. For the CDR3, the DNA is TGCGCCAGCAGCCCGGGACAGGAACAAGAGACCCAGTACTTC. Its protein product is CASSPGQEQETQYF.

The V gene is TRBV29-1, the J gene TRBJ1-1; D unclear. Germline lookup yields CDR1 SQVTM and CDR2 ANQGSEA. This CDR3 region has 12 residues. Trimming left V 4 bases short and J 0 bases short, with 6 bases between. As DNA, the CDR3 is TGCAGCGTTGCGCGGGTGAACACTGAAGCTTTCTTT. It translates to CSVARVNTEAFF.

CDR3 sequence reads: CASRQGSSGNTIYF. CDR3 in DNA: TGTGCCAGCAGACAGGGGAGCTCTGGAAACACCATATATTTT. The rearrangement links TRBV28 to TRBJ1-3, with 7 bases aligning to TRBD1. Germline V lookup: CDR1 MDHEN, CDR2 SYDVKM. This CDR3 spans 14 amino acids. V shed 6 bases, J shed 0 bases, and the junction held 2 bases outside the gene matches. Full variable domain (outside the CDR3, taken from reference TRBV28 and TRBJ1-3): DVKVTQSSRYLVKRTGEKVFLECVQDMDHENMFWYRQDPGLGLRLIYFSYDVKMKEKGDIPEGYSVSREKKERFSLILESASTNQTSMYLCASRQGSSGNTIYFGEGSWLTVV.

This clone appeared once. This chain connects TRBV27 to TRBJ1-2; 7 bases fit TRBD1. CDR1 is MNHEY, CDR2 SMNVEV, per germline (reference sequence). The trim removed 5 bases at V and 4 bases at J, leaving 13 bases unmatched. This CDR3 has 16 amino acids. The CDR3 reads CASSRTGNKGLYGYTF. CDR3 DNA sequence: TGTGCCAGCAGTCGGACAGGCAATAAGGGGCTCTATGGCTACACCTTC.

This clone was recorded a few times. The chain uses TRBV11-2 and TRBJ1-4, with D uncertain. V gave up 3 bases and J gave up 2 bases, with 10 bases separating them. The CDR3 is 15 amino acids. CDR1 SGHAT and CDR2 FQNNGV come from the germline V gene. The CDR3 DNA follows: TGTGCCAGCAGCTTGTTGGGCAGCACTAATGAAAAACTGTTTTTT. Translating gives CASSLLGSTNEKLFF.

This sequence joins TRBV9 and TRBJ2-3; TRBD1 aligns across 10 bases. Trimming at V came to 0 bases and at J to 1 base, leaving 2 bases not matched to a gene. Germline V gene sequence: CDR1 SGDLS, CDR2 YYNGEE. The CDR3 extends over 16 amino acids. CDR3: CASSVGGTGGTDTQYF. The CDR3, as DNA: TGTGCCAGCAGCGTAGGGGGGACAGGGGGCACAGATACGCAGTATTTT. Full variable domain (rest looked up from reference TRBV9 and TRBJ2-3): DSGVTQTPKHLITATGQRVTLRCSPRSGDLSVYWYQQSLDQGLQFLIQYYNGEERAKGNILERFSAQQFPDLHSELNLSSLELGDSALYFCASSVGGTGGTDTQYFGPGTRLTVL.

The rearrangement joins TRBV7-9 to TRBJ2-5; 7 nucleotides line up with TRBD2. CDR1 SEHNR and CDR2 FQNEAQ come from the germline V gene (reference sequence). The CDR3 contains 14 residues. V lost 3 bases, J lost 5 bases, and 6 bases stayed unmatched. The CDR3 region is CASSFLAGAETQYF. The CDR3 bases are TGTGCCAGCAGCTTTCTCGCGGGAGCGGAGACCCAGTACTTC. Combining the CDR3 with reference TRBV7-9 and TRBJ2-5 gives the whole variable domain DTGVSQNPRHKITKRGQNVTFRCDPISEHNRLYWYRQTLGQGPEFLTYFQNEAQLEKSRLLSDRFSAERPKGSFSTLEIQRTEQGDSAMYLCASSFLAGAETQYFGPGTRLLVL.

The chain joins TRBV6-5 to TRBJ1-3; 7 positions match TRBD1. V trimming: 6 bases; J trimming: 4 bases; junction bases outside the gene matches: 3. Germline CDR1 and CDR2: MNHEY and SVGAGI. This CDR3 spans 13 amino acids. CDR3 amino acids: CASRPGGGNTIYF. The CDR3 region has the DNA TGTGCCAGCAGGCCAGGGGGAGGAAACACCATATATTTT.

This chain links TRBV5-1 with TRBJ2-7; D may correspond to TRBD1 or TRBD2 (6 bases each). Trimming cost V 4 bases and J 2 bases, with 19 bases left between them. The germline V gene has CDR1 SGHRS and CDR2 YFSETQ. CDR3 length: 16 residues. The chain's CDR3 is CASSPLQVRDTYEQYF. The CDR3 nucleotides are TGCGCCAGCAGCCCACTTCAAGTGCGGGACACCTACGAGCAGTACTTC.

The chain is built from TRBV25-1 and TRBJ2-5; D ambiguous. This CDR3 region has 12 residues. Germline V gene lookup returns CDR1 MGHDK and CDR2 SYGVNS. Trimming shortened V by 4 bases and J by 5 bases, and 8 bases separated the two germline ends. The CDR3 spells CASSGSLETQYF. Written as DNA, the CDR3 is TGTGCCAGCAGTGGATCTCTGGAGACCCAGTACTTC.

V and J are TRBV27 and TRBJ2-1; TRBD2 matches 13 bases. This CDR3 region has 14 residues. With V trimmed by 4 bases and J by 14 bases, 8 bases remained unmatched. CDR1 and CDR2 (germline): MNHEY, SMNVEV (reference sequence). The CDR3 sequence: CASSSWTSGSQEFF. The CDR3 DNA sequence: TGTGCCAGCAGTTCCTGGACTAGCGGGAGTCAGGAGTTCTTC.

This clone was found a few times. This chain connects TRBV2 to TRBJ1-3, with unresolved D. There are 17 residues in the CDR3. The germline V gene encodes CDR1 SNHLY and CDR2 FYNNEI. The germline V and J ends were trimmed by 6 bases and 3 bases, with 21 bases remaining between them. CDR3 DNA sequence: TGTGCCAGCAGCTACACTTTACGGACGGGGAATGGAAACACCATATATTTT. It translates to CASSYTLRTGNGNTIYF.

The rearrangement links TRBV6-5 to TRBJ1-2; 9 bases map to TRBD1. V shed 6 bases, J shed 4 bases, and the junction held 6 bases outside the gene matches. This CDR3 region has 14 residues. Germline lookup yields CDR1 MNHEY and CDR2 SVGAGI. CDR3 DNA: TGTGCCAGCAGACGGGACAGGGAGGGCTATGGCTACACCTTC. It yields the protein CASRRDREGYGYTF.

This clone has a single count. The rearrangement links TRBV28 to TRBJ2-5; 8 positions agree with TRBD2. This CDR3 has 12 amino acids. Germline CDR1 reads MDHEN; CDR2 reads SYDVKM. The V and J ends lost 6 bases and 10 bases, in that order; junction bases with no gene match: 7. The CDR3 DNA reads as TGTGCCAGCAGCAATGCCGGGGGGGGCCAGTACTTC. Protein sequence: CASSNAGGGQYF.

V usage is TRBV5-4 and J usage is TRBJ2-5; tentative D call: TRBD2 (6 bases). V dropped 5 bases and J dropped 5 bases, with 13 bases sitting between them. Looked up from germline, CDR1 is SGHNT and CDR2 is YYREEE (reference sequence). The CDR3 consists of 13 residues. The CDR3 DNA is TGTGCCAGCAGGGAAGGGACTGGGGAGACCCAGTACTTC. This sequence encodes CASREGTGETQYF.

The chain recombines TRBV29-1 with TRBJ2-5; D is ambiguous. This CDR3 comprises 13 residues. The V end was cut by 2 bases, the J end by 4 bases, with 11 bases between. The V gene's germline CDR1 is SQVTM and CDR2 ANQGSEA. The CDR3 loop is CSVEPDTRETQYF. DNA for the CDR3: TGCAGCGTTGAACCCGACACCCGAGAGACCCAGTACTTC.

V and J are TRBV25-1 and TRBJ1-2; D is possibly TRBD1 (5 bases). CDR3 length equals 11 residues. Germline V gene lookup returns CDR1 MGHDK and CDR2 SYGVNS. The V end lost 3 bases, the J end lost 8 bases, and 7 bases lay between the germline ends. The CDR3 region has the DNA TGTGCCAGCAGTGATGGGGGAGGCTACACCTTC. It encodes CASSDGGGYTF.

The gene calls are TRBV7-6 and TRBJ2-1; D remains unclear. Germline V gene lookup returns CDR1 SGHVS and CDR2 FNYEAQ. This CDR3 has 11 residues. Trimming pared 8 bases from V and 13 bases from J, leaving 15 bases between. The CDR3 DNA reads as TGTGCCAGCGGATTGATCGGACCCCAGTTCTTC. This encodes CASGLIGPQFF.

The table lists this clone with a few counts. This chain connects TRBV19 to TRBJ2-7, with D maybe TRBD2 (6 bases). CDR3 size: 14 residues. CDR1 and CDR2 from the germline V gene are LNHDA and SQIVND (reference sequence). V lost 2 bases, J lost 3 bases, and 11 bases lay in between. The CDR3 DNA follows: TGTGCCAGTAGTATATCCGGGAGTGTCTACGAGCAGTACTTC. Protein product: CASSISGSVYEQYF. Complete variable domain (other parts from reference TRBV19 and TRBJ2-7): DGGITQSPKYLFRKEGQNVTLSCEQNLNHDAMYWYRQDPGQGLRLIYYSQIVNDFQKGDIAEGYSVSREKKESFPLTVTSAQKNPTAFYLCASSISGSVYEQYFGPGTRLTVT.

The rearrangement links TRBV19 to TRBJ2-6, with 9 bases fitting TRBD1. The CDR3 covers 16 residues. J lost 4 bases, V lost 9 bases, and 10 bases had no gene match. Germline CDR1 LNHDA, CDR2 SQIVND (reference sequence). DNA for the CDR3: TGTGCCAGCGGGACAGGGATAGGATCGGGGGCCAACGTCCTGACTTTC. It translates to CASGTGIGSGANVLTF.

This clone has a handful of counts. This chain joins TRBV29-1 and TRBJ2-5, with D perhaps TRBD2 (6 bases). The V and J ends lost 6 bases and 5 bases respectively, with 16 bases between them. CDR1 is SQVTM, CDR2 ANQGSEA, per germline. The CDR3 totals 13 residues. CDR3 protein: CSVLQQAGETQYF. The CDR3 region has the DNA TGCAGCGTCCTGCAACAGGCGGGGGAGACCCAGTACTTC.

The genes are TRBV6-1 and TRBJ1-1; a weak D match, TRBD1 (6 bases). Trimming removed 5 bases from V and 4 bases from J, with 17 bases in between. This CDR3 has 15 amino acids. The germline V gene has CDR1 MNHNS and CDR2 SASEGT. CDR3 amino acids: CASSPTQGRGTEAFF. For the CDR3, the DNA is TGTGCCAGCAGTCCTACACAGGGAAGGGGCACTGAAGCTTTCTTT.

This clone has more than one count but fewer than ten. The J gene is TRBJ1-2, the V gene TRBV5-1; possible D gene TRBD1, 6 bases. Germline CDR1 and CDR2: SGHRS and YFSETQ. The CDR3 has 14 residues. Trimming cost V 4 bases and J 6 bases, with 16 bases left between them. The CDR3 sequence is CASSVEGGQNGYTF. DNA for the CDR3: TGCGCCAGCAGCGTTGAAGGGGGTCAGAATGGCTACACCTTC. The full variable domain, its missing parts supplied by reference TRBV5-1 and TRBJ1-2, is KAGVTQTPRYLIKTRGQQVTLSCSPISGHRSVSWYQQTPGQGLQFLFEYFSETQRNKGNFPGRFSGRQFSNSRSEMNVSTLELGDSALYLCASSVEGGQNGYTFGSGTRLTVV.

The chain employs TRBV30 and TRBJ2-2; TRBD1 agrees at 10 bases. The CDR3 totals 14 residues. With V trimmed by 4 bases and J by 4 bases, 3 bases remained unmatched. Germline CDR1 reads GTSNPN; CDR2 reads SVGIG (reference sequence). Written as DNA, the CDR3 is TGTGCCTGGACCGGACAGGGGGGCACCGGGGAGCTGTTTTTT. Its translation: CAWTGQGGTGELFF.

The CDR3 DNA follows: TGCGCCAGCAGCATTGGACTAGCGGAAATCTCCTACGAGCAGTACTTC. It codes for CASSIGLAEISYEQYF. The V and J genes are TRBV4-1 and TRBJ2-7; TRBD2 matches 10 bases. The germline V gene encodes CDR1 MGHRA and CDR2 YSYEKL. J lost 0 bases, V lost 5 bases, and 7 bases had no gene match. The CDR3 is 16 amino acids.

The chain combines TRBV10-1 with TRBJ1-4, with 8 bases fitting TRBD1. The CDR3 is made up of 18 amino acids. V was pared by 6 bases and J by 4 bases, with 16 bases of the junction left unmatched. Looked up from germline, CDR1 is WNHNN and CDR2 is SYGVQD (reference sequence). Here the CDR3 reads CASSDHRQGIRGNEKLFF. The CDR3 DNA reads as TGCGCCAGCAGCGATCATAGACAGGGGATTAGGGGTAATGAAAAACTGTTTTTT.